The 28 T cell receptor beta chains presented below share a single source sample, sequenced in a study of blood T cells in healthy people across ages. A second PCR of about 7 to 11 cycles used a sample-barcoded 5' primer and a J-beta primer mix. TCRdb independently ran MiXCR on the 5' RACE reads; one entry per CDR3 protein. Altogether 720,000 or so distinct CDR3 sequences are present, roughly 43% being singletons, with the ten largest covering 30%. The material sequenced was blood. These receptor sequences come from an elderly man in good health.

The chain joins TRBV28 to TRBJ1-1; possibly TRBD1 for D (5 bases). CDR1 and CDR2 (germline): MDHEN, SYDVKM. This CDR3 is built from 14 residues. The V and J ends lost 4 bases and 3 bases respectively, with 12 bases between them. This chain's CDR3 is CASSSPGPDTEAFF. Here the CDR3 DNA reads TGTGCCAGCAGTTCCCCGGGGCCCGACACTGAAGCTTTCTTT.

A few counts support this clonotype. The chain couples TRBV7-2 to TRBJ2-1; D gene uncertain. V was pared by 1 base and J by 1 base, with 5 bases between. CDR1 and CDR2 from the germline V gene are SGHTA and FQGNSA. CDR3 size: 14 residues. The chain's CDR3 is CASSLVKSYNEQFF. CDR3 sequence (DNA): TGTGCCAGCAGCTTAGTAAAGTCCTACAATGAGCAGTTCTTC.

The chain combines TRBV6-2 or TRBV6-3 with TRBJ2-7, with 7 bases identical to TRBD1. This CDR3 has 13 residues. The germline V gene has CDR1 MNHEY and CDR2 SVGEGT. J was trimmed by 5 bases and V by 5 bases; bases with no gene match: 6. This CDR3 reads CASSINRGHEQYF. The CDR3 nucleotides are TGTGCCAGCAGTATTAACAGGGGCCACGAGCAGTACTTC.

This clonotype was counted a few times. V gene TRBV24-1 combines with J gene TRBJ2-5, with TRBD1 matching over 8 bases. Germline V CDR1 and CDR2: KGHDR, SFDVKD. V was clipped by 3 bases and J by 5 bases; unmatched bases: 7. The CDR3 has 15 amino acids. DNA of the CDR3: TGTGCCACCAGTGATGGACAGGGTAAAGGGGAGACCCAGTACTTC. Its protein product is CATSDGQGKGETQYF.

This clonotype came up once. The chain has TRBV12-5 and TRBJ1-6, with 8 bases that match TRBD1. The V gene end was trimmed by 5 bases and the J gene end by 7 bases; junction bases not matched to a gene: 7. The CDR3 consists of 15 residues. Germline V gene data show CDR1 as LGHNT and CDR2 as FRNRAP. In DNA, the CDR3 is TGTGCTAGTGGTGTGGGACAGGCAAGGAATTCACCCCTCCACTTT. Its translation: CASGVGQARNSPLHF.

With respect to this clonotype: A much larger clone lies a single base off, so this may be a read error. V gene TRBV4-3 combines with J gene TRBJ2-7; D is possibly TRBD1 (5 bases). Trimming removed 4 bases from V and 0 bases from J, with 16 bases in between. Germline CDR1 is LGHNA and CDR2 is YSLEER. The CDR3 sequence is 16 residues long. The CDR3 DNA follows: TGCGCCAGCAGCCGAGATTACCCCAGGGTCTCCTACGAGCAGTACTTC. It specifies CASSRDYPRVSYEQYF.

V and J are TRBV2 and TRBJ2-1; D gene uncertain. This CDR3 spans 15 amino acids. The germline gives CDR1 SNHLY, CDR2 FYNNEI. V lost 3 bases to trimming and J lost 2 bases, with 11 bases between them. The DNA of the CDR3 is TGTGCCAGCAGTGACCAGTCCAGCCCCTACAATGAGCAGTTCTTC. Translating it yields CASSDQSSPYNEQFF. The full variable domain, its missing parts supplied by reference TRBV2 and TRBJ2-1, is EPEVTQTPSHQVTQMGQEVILRCVPISNHLYFYWYRQILGQKVEFLVSFYNNEISEKSEIFDDQFSVERPDGSNFTLKIRSTKLEDSAMYFCASSDQSSPYNEQFFGPGTRLTVL.

On this clonotype: A much larger clone differs from this one at a single base, so this may be a read error. DNA for the CDR3: TGTGCCAGCAGGACCCAGGATCAGGGAGAGACCCAGTACTTC. It codes for CASRTQDQGETQYF. The chain recombines TRBV28 with TRBJ2-5; the D gene is possibly TRBD1 (5 bases). This CDR3 contains 14 residues. V was cut by 6 bases and J by 4 bases, with 15 bases left in between. Per the germline V gene, CDR1 is MDHEN and CDR2 is SYDVKM.

The rearrangement links TRBV7-9 to TRBJ2-1, with TRBD2 matching over 7 bases. The V segment lost 7 bases and the J segment 6 bases; nucleotides outside the gene matches: 21. The CDR3 runs 18 residues. The V gene's germline CDR1 is SEHNR and CDR2 FQNEAQ (reference sequence). The CDR3 loop is CASTPPARHLAEGNEQFF. DNA for the CDR3: TGTGCCAGCACCCCTCCGGCCCGTCATCTAGCGGAAGGCAATGAGCAGTTCTTC.

V is TRBV3-1 and J is TRBJ2-1, with unresolved D. CDR1 LGHDT and CDR2 YNNKEL come from the germline V gene (reference sequence). Trimming stripped 1 base from V and 8 bases from J, with 9 bases between. CDR3 length: 13 amino acids. The CDR3 nucleotides are TGTGCCAGCAGCCAAGCGTCAAGCCATGAGCAGTTCTTC. Translated, it gives CASSQASSHEQFF.

The V gene is TRBV9, the J gene TRBJ1-1; TRBD1 might be the D (5 bases). CDR3 length equals 15 residues. V dropped 3 bases and J dropped 1 base, with 13 bases sitting between them. Germline loops: CDR1 SGDLS, CDR2 YYNGEE. This chain's CDR3 is CASSASGSANTEAFF. In nucleotides, the CDR3 is TGTGCCAGCAGCGCCTCAGGGAGCGCGAACACTGAAGCTTTCTTT.

A few counts support this clonotype. The chain links TRBV6-5 to TRBJ2-1, with 7 bases lining up with TRBD2. Trimming at V came to 3 bases and at J to 0 bases, leaving 5 bases not matched to a gene. CDR1 and CDR2 (germline): MNHEY, SVGAGI. The CDR3 contains 16 residues. The CDR3 DNA reads as TGTGCCAGCAGTTATGTAGCGGGTAGCTCCTACAATGAGCAGTTCTTC. Translation: CASSYVAGSSYNEQFF.

The rearrangement links TRBV20-1 to TRBJ1-2, with 7 nucleotides matching TRBD1. The CDR3 consists of 13 residues. Germline values: CDR1 DFQATT, CDR2 SNEGSKA (reference sequence). V lost 0 bases and J lost 6; bases outside the gene matches: 4. CDR3 amino acids: CSAREDRRDGYTF. DNA for the CDR3: TGCAGTGCTAGAGAGGACAGGAGAGATGGCTACACCTTC.

This sequence joins TRBV7-6 and TRBJ2-5; no clear D. The J call may be in error: the DNA end matches TRBJ2-7 better. The CDR3 has 15 amino acids. Per the germline V gene, CDR1 is SGHVS and CDR2 is FNYEAQ. CDR3 in DNA: TGTGCCAGCAGCTTACGTCTCCAGGCCACCTACGAGCAGTACTTC. Translation gives CASSLRLQATYEQYF.

The rearrangement joins TRBV21-1 to TRBJ2-1. TRBV21-1 is a pseudogene. This CDR3 contains 16 residues. CDR3 coding DNA: TGTGCCAGCAGCAAAAAAAGGAGACGCTCCTACAATGAGCAGTTCTTC. Translation gives CASSKKRRRSYNEQFF.

This clonotype has more than one count but fewer than ten. V gene TRBV6-6 combines with J gene TRBJ2-3; TRBD1 matches 7 bases. CDR3 length equals 13 residues. Germline assignment: CDR1 MNHNY and CDR2 SVGAGI (reference sequence). J was trimmed by 2 bases and V by 6 bases; bases with no gene match: 2. CDR3 sequence (DNA): TGTGCCAGCAGGGGACAGTTCACAGATACGCAGTATTTT. This translates into CASRGQFTDTQYF.

CDR3 protein: CASSLMLGENTEAFF. CDR3 nucleotides: TGTGCCAGCAGCTTAATGCTAGGGGAAAACACTGAAGCTTTCTTT. This chain joins TRBV7-9 and TRBJ1-1, with D perhaps matching TRBD1 (5 bases). V gave up 2 bases and J gave up 2 bases, with 12 bases separating them. CDR3 length: 15 amino acids. CDR1 and CDR2 (germline): SEHNR, FQNEAQ (reference sequence).

This clonotype was counted between two and nine times. The chain links TRBV4-2 to TRBJ2-1, with 8 nucleotides matching TRBD2. The germline CDR1 and CDR2 sequences are LGHNA and YNFKEQ. V lost 4 bases and J lost 6; bases outside the gene matches: 8. CDR3 size: 15 residues. CDR3 DNA: TGTGCCAGCAGCCCGACCGCCGGGGGGGCCAATGAGCAGTTCTTC. Its protein is CASSPTAGGANEQFF.

The gene calls are TRBV5-4 and TRBJ2-3, with TRBD2 identical over 7 bases. There are 18 residues in the CDR3. With 4 bases clipped from V and 0 bases from J, the junction kept 14 bases outside the gene matches. The germline V gene encodes CDR1 SGHNT and CDR2 YYREEE (reference sequence). CDR3: CASSQVGLHLPSTDTQYF. The CDR3 coding sequence is TGTGCCAGCAGCCAGGTGGGACTACACCTCCCAAGCACAGATACGCAGTATTTT.

Comment on this clonotype: One end of the junction varies from germline; a read error may be responsible. The chain is built from TRBV5-1 and TRBJ2-1; no reliable D call. Germline V gene lookup returns CDR1 SGHRS and CDR2 YFSETQ. The CDR3 has 18 amino acids. CDR3 sequence reads: CASSPEALSWADDNKQFF. The CDR3 DNA follows: TGCGCCAGCAGCCCCGAAGCCTTAAGTTGGGCAGACGACAATAAGCAGTTCTTC. Complete variable domain (other parts from reference TRBV5-1 and TRBJ2-1): KAGVTQTPRYLIKTRGQQVTLSCSPISGHRSVSWYQQTPGQGLQFLFEYFSETQRNKGNFPGRFSGRQFSNSRSEMNVSTLELGDSALYLCASSPEALSWADDNKQFFGPGTRLTVL.

Turning to this clonotype: The junction departs from germline at one end; a sequencing error may be responsible. The rearrangement uses TRBV2 and TRBJ2-4; D possibly corresponds to TRBD2 (6 bases). The better agreement between TRBJ2-7 and the DNA end casts doubt on the J call. The length of the CDR3 is 14 residues. Germline-derived CDR1 and CDR2 are SNHLY and FYNNEI. The CDR3 nucleotides read TGTGCCTGCAGCGAAAGGAGGGCGGCCTACGAGCAGTACTTC. It encodes CACSERRAAYEQYF.

V gene TRBV11-3 combines with J gene TRBJ2-5; perhaps TRBD2 as D (6 bases). CDR3 length: 15 residues. Trimming removed 1 base at V and 0 bases at J, with 9 bases between. Germline V gene sequence: CDR1 SGHNT, CDR2 YENEEA. The CDR3 loop is CASSLGKRDQETQYF. Here the CDR3 DNA reads TGTGCCAGCAGCTTAGGCAAGCGGGACCAAGAGACCCAGTACTTC.

On this clonotype itself: This clone may be a read error of a much larger clone one base away. The genes are TRBV29-1 and TRBJ2-1; 7 nucleotides line up with TRBD1. CDR1 is SQVTM and CDR2 is ANQGSEA in the germline V gene. This CDR3 has 14 amino acids. V was clipped by 3 bases and J by 4 bases; unmatched bases: 6. The CDR3 here is CSVELRGLYNEQFF. CDR3 in DNA: TGCAGCGTTGAGCTTAGGGGGCTATACAATGAGCAGTTCTTC.

V and J are TRBV20-1 and TRBJ2-7; 11 bases are a match to TRBD1. V lost 6 bases, J lost 5 bases, and 3 bases stayed unmatched. Germline V gene lookup returns CDR1 DFQATT and CDR2 SNEGSKA (reference sequence). The CDR3 totals 12 residues. Here the CDR3 reads CSAPDRGHEQYF. The CDR3, as DNA: TGCAGTGCACCGGACAGGGGGCACGAGCAGTACTTC.

This clonotype showed up just once. The genes are TRBV5-1 and TRBJ2-1, with TRBD1 matching over 7 bases. This CDR3 is built from 14 residues. After removal of 0 bases from V and 9 bases from J, the junction contained 6 bases not matched to a gene. Germline loops: CDR1 SGHRS, CDR2 YFSETQ. CDR3 DNA sequence: TGCGCCAGCAGCTTGGACCAGGGGGTAGGTGAGCAGTTCTTC. Translating gives CASSLDQGVGEQFF.

This clonotype has at least ten counts. The CDR3 here is CASRLAISSNTQYF. DNA of the CDR3: TGTGCCAGCAGATTAGCAATCAGCTCAAATACGCAGTATTTT. The chain links TRBV6-2 or TRBV6-3 to TRBJ2-3; D not certain. The CDR3 loop spans 14 amino acids. Trimming pared 6 bases from V and 7 bases from J, leaving 17 bases between. The germline V gene has CDR1 MNHEY and CDR2 SVGEGT.

With regard to this clonotype: Because it lacks the conserved phenylalanine or tryptophan at the end, this CDR3 is likely a read error. The CDR3 loop is CASSGGLANHNEQFV. The CDR3 DNA is TGTGCCAGCAGCGGGGGACTAGCAAACCACAATGAGCAGTTCGTC. V gene TRBV9 combines with J gene TRBJ2-1; the match to TRBD2 covers 9 bases. Germline CDR1 SGDLS, CDR2 YYNGEE. This CDR3 spans 15 amino acids. V shed 3 bases and J 5 bases; nucleotides not matched to a gene: 6.

The chain carries TRBV11-2 and TRBJ2-1, with D tentatively TRBD1 or TRBD2 (5 bases each). V was trimmed by 1 base and J by 6 bases, leaving 13 bases between them. CDR1 SGHAT and CDR2 FQNNGV come from the germline V gene. The CDR3 runs 15 residues. CDR3 protein: CASSLVLLGGNEQFF. CDR3 DNA: TGTGCCAGCAGCTTAGTACTACTTGGGGGCAATGAGCAGTTCTTC. Full variable domain (remainder filled in from reference TRBV11-2 and TRBJ2-1): EAGVAQSPRYKIIEKRQSVAFWCNPISGHATLYWYQQILGQGPKLLIQFQNNGVVDDSQLPKDRFSAERLKGVDSTLKIQPAKLEDSAVYLCASSLVLLGGNEQFFGPGTRLTVL.